This paragraph covers one T cell receptor (beta chain) sequence. As processed by the authors: Estimation of nucleated cell counts was performed using reference gene primer amplification. The table came from immunoSEQ multiplex PCR; TCRdb's copy has only in-frame clones and leaves some out. The V and J calls and clone size were taken over from that table, and D and trimming were inferred from the DNA. The data contain 130,000 to 150,000 clones, 80% to 85% of them seen just once; the ten biggest clones take up around 40%. These data originate in a study of blood T cell repertoires in COVID-19. Looking at the study overall: PBMCs, B-cell-depleted T cells, or T cells provided the cDNA or gDNA that made up the material.

V was clipped by 5 bases and J by 3 bases, with 13 bases between them. The CDR3 totals 14 residues. Germline-derived CDR1 and CDR2 are SGHTA and FQGNSA. J is TRBJ2-5 and V is TRBV7-2; D perhaps matches TRBD2 (6 bases). This TCR was sampled from a human donor in a cohort sampled during active COVID-19. Sequencing input: peripheral blood. The DNA for the CDR3 is TGTGCCAGCAGCAAGGGAGGCAGCGAAGAGACCCAGTACTTC. Its protein product is CASSKGGSEETQYF.